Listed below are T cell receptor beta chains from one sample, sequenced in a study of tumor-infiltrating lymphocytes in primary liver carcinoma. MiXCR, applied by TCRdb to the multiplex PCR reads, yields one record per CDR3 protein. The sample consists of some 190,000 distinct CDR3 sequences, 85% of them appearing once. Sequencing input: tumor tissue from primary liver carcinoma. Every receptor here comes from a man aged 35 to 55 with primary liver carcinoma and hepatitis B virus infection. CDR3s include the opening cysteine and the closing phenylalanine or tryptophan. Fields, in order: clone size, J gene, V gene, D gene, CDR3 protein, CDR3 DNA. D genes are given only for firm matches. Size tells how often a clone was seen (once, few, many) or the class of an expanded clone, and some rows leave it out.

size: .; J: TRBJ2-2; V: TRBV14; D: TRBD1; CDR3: CDSSTNQGAGELLF; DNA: TGTGACAGCAGCACAAACCAGGGGGCCGGGGAGCTGTTATTT
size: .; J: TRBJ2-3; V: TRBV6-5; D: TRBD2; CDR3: CVSRTVAGRLDTQYF; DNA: TGTGTCAGCAGAACAGTAGCGGGGAGGTTGGATACGCAGTATTTT
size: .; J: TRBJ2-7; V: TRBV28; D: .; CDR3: CASSTQVEQYF; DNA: TGTGCCAGCAGTACCCAGGTCGAGCAGTACTTC
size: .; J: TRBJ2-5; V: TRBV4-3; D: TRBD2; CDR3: CASSQATNGRSGETQYF; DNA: TGCGCCAGCAGCCAAGCGACTAACGGGAGGTCTGGTGAGACCCAGTACTTC
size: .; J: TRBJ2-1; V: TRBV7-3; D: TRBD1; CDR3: CASSLGTGSGNEQFF; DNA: TGTGCCAGCAGTCTAGGGACAGGGAGTGGGAATGAGCAGTTCTTC
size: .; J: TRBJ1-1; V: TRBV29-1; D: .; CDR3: CGAQSQKNTEAFF; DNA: TGCGGTGCTCAGAGCCAGAAGAATACTGAAGCTTTCTTT
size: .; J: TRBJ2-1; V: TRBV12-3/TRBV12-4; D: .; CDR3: CASKEISSYNEQFF; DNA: TGTGCCAGCAAGGAGATAAGCTCCTATAATGAGCAGTTCTTC
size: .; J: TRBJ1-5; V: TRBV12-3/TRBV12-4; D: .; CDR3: CDSSPSFPLGNQPQHF; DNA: TGTGACAGCAGTCCTTCATTCCCCTTGGGCAATCAGCCCCAGCATTTT
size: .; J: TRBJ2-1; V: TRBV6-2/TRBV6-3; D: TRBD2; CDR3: CTSKGSGRTEQFF; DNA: TGTACTAGCAAGGGAAGCGGGAGGACCGAGCAGTTCTTC
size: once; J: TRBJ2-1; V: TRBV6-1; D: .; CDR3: CASSDAQGSFSYNGQFF; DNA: TGTGCCAGCAGTGATGCGCAAGGTAGCTTCTCGTACAATGGGCAGTTCTTC
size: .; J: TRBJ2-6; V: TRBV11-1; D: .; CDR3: CARSWNPGANVLPF; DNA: TGTGCCAGAAGCTGGAACCCTGGGGCCAACGTCCTGCCTTTC
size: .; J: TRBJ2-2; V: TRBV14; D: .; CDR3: CASSLTANSGKLFF; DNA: TGTGCCAGCAGCTTGACAGCGAACTCCGGGAAGCTGTTTTTT
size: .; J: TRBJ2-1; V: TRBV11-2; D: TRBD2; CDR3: CASSLDMGGRFYNGQFF; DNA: TGTGCCAGCAGCTTAGATATGGGCGGGAGGTTCTACAATGGGCAATTCTTC
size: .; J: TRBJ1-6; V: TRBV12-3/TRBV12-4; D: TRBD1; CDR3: CASSLGQYSSPLHF; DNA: TGTGCCAGCAGTTTGGGACAGTATAGTTCACCCCTTCACTTT
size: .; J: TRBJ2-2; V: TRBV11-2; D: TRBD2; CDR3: CASNLSGSPGELFF; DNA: TGTGCCAGCAACTTGAGCGGGAGCCCCGGGGAGCTGTTTTTT
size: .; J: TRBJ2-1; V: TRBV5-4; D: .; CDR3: CASSQGSYNEQLF; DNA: TGTGCCAGCAGCCAGGGCTCCTACAATGAGCAGTTATTC
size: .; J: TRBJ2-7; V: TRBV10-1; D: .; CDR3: CANSELRGSPYEQYF; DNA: TGCGCCAACAGTGAGCTCAGAGGGAGCCCCTACGAGCAGTACTTC
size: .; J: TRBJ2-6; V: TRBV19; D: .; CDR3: CASERREAAGANVLTF; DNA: TGTGCCAGCGAGAGAAGGGAGGCGGCCGGGGCCAACGTCCTGACTTTC
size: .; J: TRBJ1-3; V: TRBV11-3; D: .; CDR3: CPGSFSTIYF; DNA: TGTCCCGGTAGCTTCTCCACCATATATTTT
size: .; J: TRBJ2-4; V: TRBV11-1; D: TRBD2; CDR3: CASGFPGISGSKNIQYF; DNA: TGCGCCAGCGGCTTTCCCGGGATTAGCGGGAGCAAAAACATTCAGTACTTC
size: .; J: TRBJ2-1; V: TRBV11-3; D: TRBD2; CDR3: CAGCPRPLAGDSDEQFF; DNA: TGTGCCGGCTGCCCGCGACCACTAGCGGGAGATAGTGATGAGCAGTTCTTC
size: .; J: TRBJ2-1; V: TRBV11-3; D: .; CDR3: CASRLNANGEFF; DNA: TGTGCCAGCAGATTAAATGCCAATGGGGAGTTCTTC
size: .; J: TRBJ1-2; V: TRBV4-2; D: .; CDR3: CASSQVGEGNHGYTF; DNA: TGTGCCAGCAGCCAAGTGGGAGAGGGTAACCATGGCTACACCTTC
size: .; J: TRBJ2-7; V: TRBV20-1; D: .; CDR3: CCAREGSSSYEQYF; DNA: TGCTGTGCTAGAGAGGGTAGCAGCTCCTACGAGCAGTACTTC